The rows below give T cell receptor beta chains drawn from one sample of a study of blood T cell repertoires in COVID-19. Profiled with immunoSEQ multiplex PCR; TCRdb holds only in-frame clones, not every one. The sample has about 150,000 clones, roughly 80% seen once; the top ten hold about 12%. The sample consisted of peripheral blood. Receptors originate from a woman aged 60-75 years with COVID-19, enrolled during active disease. Both conserved end residues are part of each CDR3. D genes are given only for firm matches. Expanded clones are given a class, and other clones once, few, many or no size at all.

D gene | J gene | V gene | clone size | CDR3 protein | CDR3 DNA
- | TRBJ1-1 | TRBV18 | - | CASSPLNTEAFF | TGTGCCAGCTCACCCCTTAACACTGAAGCTTTCTTT
- | TRBJ1-1 | TRBV19 | - | CASSKTSGRNTEAFF | TGTGCCAGTAGTAAGACCTCGGGGAGGAACACTGAAGCTTTCTTT
TRBD1 | TRBJ2-4 | TRBV15 | few | CATSRAGTGAPSVAKNIQYF | TGTGCCACCAGCAGAGCGGGGACAGGGGCCCCTTCCGTAGCCAAAAACATTCAGTACTTC
- | TRBJ1-4 | TRBV2 | few | CASKEAPNEKLFF | TGTGCCAGCAAGGAGGCACCAAATGAAAAACTGTTTTTT
TRBD1 | TRBJ1-3 | TRBV6-5 | - | CASSRGQVPGNTIYF | TGTGCCAGCAGCCGTGGACAGGTCCCTGGAAACACCATATATTTT
- | TRBJ1-4 | TRBV6-5 | - | CASRDMGGNEKLFF | TGTGCCAGCAGGGATATGGGAGGGAATGAAAAACTGTTTTTT
- | TRBJ2-5 | TRBV4-2 | - | CASSQEGGLGAQTQYF | TGTGCCAGCAGCCAAGAAGGAGGGCTTGGGGCCCAAACCCAGTACTTC
- | TRBJ1-5 | TRBV19 | - | CASTPFRNQPQHF | TGTGCCAGTACCCCCTTCCGGAATCAGCCCCAGCATTTT
TRBD2 | TRBJ2-2 | TRBV11-3 | few | CASSRRLADNTGELFF | TGTGCCAGCAGCCGACGACTAGCGGACAACACCGGGGAGCTGTTTTTT
- | TRBJ1-1 | TRBV7-9 | - | CASSLARLGGWDTEAFF | TGTGCCAGCAGCTTAGCCCGGCTGGGGGGGTGGGACACTGAAGCTTTCTTT
- | TRBJ1-3 | TRBV10-3 | - | CATASTAGNTIYF | TGTGCCACCGCATCGACAGCTGGAAACACCATATATTTT
- | TRBJ1-1 | TRBV30 | few | CASLSRQGNTEAFF | TGTGCCTCCTTGTCGAGGCAGGGGAACACTGAAGCTTTCTTT
- | TRBJ2-3 | TRBV10-2 | - | CATRGEAPDTQYF | TGCGCCACCAGGGGGGAGGCCCCAGATACGCAGTATTTT
TRBD2 | TRBJ2-1 | TRBV2 | - | CASRGLAGNEQFF | TGTGCCAGCAGAGGACTAGCCGGCAATGAGCAGTTCTTC
- | TRBJ1-6 | TRBV27 | once | CASRGGAINSPLHF | TGTGCCTCCCGCGGAGGGGCAATTAATTCACCCCTCCACTTT
- | TRBJ1-1 | TRBV14 | - | CASSQVRGRGTEAFF | TGTGCCAGCAGCCAGGTTAGGGGCAGGGGCACTGAAGCTTTCTTT
TRBD1 | TRBJ2-1 | TRBV5-1 | - | CASSLDGQGGHNEQFF | TGCGCCAGCAGCTTGGACGGACAGGGGGGGCACAATGAGCAGTTCTTC
- | TRBJ2-7 | TRBV7-8 | - | CASSLGGGQYF | TGTGCCAGCAGCTTAGGCGGAGGCCAGTACTTC
- | TRBJ1-5 | TRBV19 | - | CASSIREALWPQHF | TGTGCCAGTAGTATTAGGGAGGCTCTATGGCCCCAGCATTTT
- | TRBJ1-4 | TRBV7-9 | few | CASSLSVPPGGGGEKLFF | TGTGCCAGCAGCTTATCCGTTCCCCCCGGGGGCGGGGGTGAAAAACTGTTTTTT
- | TRBJ2-1 | TRBV7-8 | - | CASSLGGRVAFF | TGTGCCAGCAGCTTAGGGGGCCGAGTTGCTTTCTTC
- | TRBJ1-1 | TRBV9 | - | CASSVGWGLRNTEAFF | TGTGCCAGCAGCGTAGGGTGGGGGCTCAGGAACACTGAAGCTTTCTTT
TRBD1 | TRBJ1-5 | TRBV4-1 | many | CASSQLTGFGNQPQHF | TGCGCCAGCAGCCAACTGACAGGGTTCGGCAATCAGCCCCAGCATTTT
TRBD1 | TRBJ1-5 | TRBV3-1/TRBV3-2 | - | CASSPRQGANQPQHF | TGTGCCAGCAGCCCCCGACAGGGCGCCAATCAGCCCCAGCATTTT
- | TRBJ2-3 | TRBV5-1 | - | CASSLNSNTDTQYF | TGCGCCAGCAGCTTGAACAGTAACACAGATACGCAGTATTTT
TRBD2 | TRBJ2-1 | TRBV7-8 | once | CASSLYLGLAGGANEQFF | TGTGCCAGCAGCTTATACCTCGGACTAGCGGGAGGGGCCAATGAGCAGTTCTTC
TRBD1 | TRBJ2-2 | TRBV12-3/TRBV12-4 | - | CASRGTAYGELFF | TGTGCCAGCAGAGGGACAGCGTACGGGGAGCTGTTTTTT
TRBD1 | TRBJ1-2 | TRBV19 | - | CASSNRDRGGVTF | TGTGCCAGTAGTAACCGGGACAGGGGTGGGGTCACCTTC
- | TRBJ1-3 | TRBV19 | - | CASSLQGAGNTIYF | TGTGCCAGTAGTTTACAGGGTGCTGGAAACACCATATATTTT
- | TRBJ2-1 | TRBV11-3 | - | CASSFGRGGQAEQFF | TGTGCCAGCAGCTTTGGTAGGGGGGGCCAGGCTGAGCAGTTCTTC
- | TRBJ2-7 | TRBV6-5 | few | CASSYTQTGSYEQYF | TGTGCCAGCAGTTACACCCAAACAGGGTCTTACGAGCAGTACTTC
- | TRBJ1-2 | TRBV28 | few | CASSLSRWASYGYTF | TGTGCCAGCAGTTTATCCCGGTGGGCCTCCTATGGCTACACCTTC
- | TRBJ1-2 | TRBV6-5 | - | CASSYSQFYGYTF | TGTGCCAGCAGTTACTCACAGTTCTATGGCTACACCTTC
- | TRBJ1-4 | TRBV6-6 | - | CASSYYREREKLFF | TGTGCCAGCAGTTACTACAGGGAAAGGGAAAAACTGTTTTTT
TRBD1 | TRBJ1-1 | TRBV6-5 | few | CASSFDTGGLLTEAFF | TGTGCCAGCAGTTTCGACACAGGGGGACTTCTGACTGAAGCTTTCTTT
TRBD1 | TRBJ1-3 | TRBV6-5 | - | CASSYRTGAGNTIYF | TGTGCCAGCAGTTACCGAACAGGGGCTGGAAACACCATATATTTT
- | TRBJ1-5 | TRBV5-1 | - | CASSIQGNQPQHF | TGCGCCAGCAGCATACAAGGCAATCAGCCCCAGCATTTT
- | TRBJ1-1 | TRBV11-2 | - | CASSLEASEAFF | TGTGCCAGCAGCTTAGAGGCCAGTGAAGCTTTCTTT
TRBD1 | TRBJ1-2 | TRBV5-4 | few | CASSLGQGALANYGYTF | TGTGCCAGCAGCTTAGGACAGGGGGCTCTAGCTAACTATGGCTACACCTTC
- | TRBJ1-5 | TRBV27 | - | CASSSESGVNQPQHF | TGTGCCAGCAGTTCCGAATCCGGGGTCAATCAGCCCCAGCATTTT
TRBD2 | TRBJ2-7 | TRBV5-1 | - | CASSTGTSEEQYF | TGCGCCAGCAGCACCGGGACTAGCGAAGAGCAGTACTTC
- | TRBJ2-5 | TRBV27 | - | CASSLSYRPQETQYF | TGTGCCAGCAGTTTATCCTACCGCCCCCAAGAGACCCAGTACTTC
TRBD1 | TRBJ1-3 | TRBV6-5 | - | CASRPTGAPENTIYF | TGTGCCAGCAGGCCTACAGGGGCCCCGGAAAACACCATATATTTT
- | TRBJ1-1 | TRBV12-5 | once | CASGLATDYTEAFF | TGTGCTAGTGGTTTGGCGACAGACTACACTGAAGCTTTCTTT
- | TRBJ2-6 | TRBV2 | - | CASSLPSSGANVLTF | TGTGCCAGCAGTCTCCCCAGCTCTGGGGCCAACGTCCTGACTTTC
- | TRBJ2-7 | TRBV6-5 | - | CASSYRGARYEQYF | TGTGCCAGCAGTTACCGGGGGGCACGGTACGAGCAGTACTTC
- | TRBJ1-6 | TRBV2 | - | CASTSSYNSPLHF | TGTGCCAGCACTAGTTCCTATAATTCACCCCTCCACTTT
- | TRBJ1-2 | TRBV19 | - | CASSRTEAVVPGYTF | TGTGCCAGTAGCCGCACCGAGGCAGTTGTTCCTGGCTACACCTTC
TRBD1 | TRBJ2-1 | TRBV6-2/TRBV6-3 | - | CASSYYGQGYDYNEQFF | TGTGCCAGCAGTTACTACGGACAGGGGTACGACTACAATGAGCAGTTCTTC
TRBD2 | TRBJ2-2 | TRBV5-1 | once | CASTQTSGSNTGELFF | TGCGCCAGCACCCAGACTAGCGGATCGAACACCGGGGAGCTGTTTTTT
TRBD1 | TRBJ1-2 | TRBV29-1 | - | CTIAGTAHDYGYTF | TGCACAATCGCCGGGACAGCACACGACTATGGCTACACCTTC
TRBD1 | TRBJ1-1 | TRBV18 | - | CASSPGQVRLNTEAFF | TGTGCCAGCTCACCTGGACAGGTTCGGTTGAACACTGAAGCTTTCTTT
TRBD1 | TRBJ2-1 | TRBV29-1 | - | CSVRTDRGLFEQFF | TGCAGCGTTCGGACGGACAGGGGGCTTTTTGAGCAGTTCTTC
TRBD2 | TRBJ2-1 | TRBV11-2 | - | CASSSGLAGGNEQFF | TGTGCCAGCAGCTCGGGACTAGCGGGAGGAAATGAGCAGTTCTTC
TRBD1 | TRBJ2-6 | TRBV11-2 | - | CASSIQGYGANVLTF | TGTGCCAGCAGTATACAGGGGTATGGGGCCAACGTCCTGACTTTC
TRBD2 | TRBJ2-5 | TRBV2 | - | CASSEPLAGEVHLQETQYF | TGTGCCAGCAGTGAGCCACTAGCGGGGGAGGTCCACCTCCAAGAGACCCAGTACTTC